This T cell receptor beta chain is from a study of CD8 T cells in ankylosing spondylitis. Regarding the study as a whole: Relatively scarce in peripheral blood, disease-linked clones were CD8+. Some of these motif variants have turned up before, in reports on reactive arthritis synovial fluid and blood. Disease-linked clones reportedly showed significant enrichment in matched ankylosing spondylitis synovial fluid. Seven to nine highly homologous variants formed a TCR beta motif that appeared characteristic of ankylosing spondylitis blood.

Preparation of TCR beta libraries was done by quantitative 5'-RACE with molecular barcodes. Each CDR3 protein is one row after TCRdb ran MiXCR on the 5' RACE reads. Of 450,000 to 550,000 distinct CDR3 sequences in the sample, approximately 5% were seen once. This CDR3 has 14 amino acids. V shed 4 bases, J shed 5 bases, and the junction held 7 bases outside the gene matches. CDR1 is SGHRS, CDR2 YFSETQ, per germline. This clonotype was counted at least ten times. The antigen is undetermined. Sample: blood, either unsorted or a sorted T cell fraction (not recorded which). The receptor comes from a male donor with ankylosing spondylitis. The V call is TRBV5-1, the J call TRBJ2-3; 7 positions agree with TRBD2. The CDR3 here is CASSLLAGVDTQYF. The CDR3 DNA reads as TGCGCCAGCAGCCTGTTGGCGGGGGTAGATACGCAGTATTTT. The full variable domain, completed using reference TRBV5-1 and TRBJ2-3, is KAGVTQTPRYLIKTRGQQVTLSCSPISGHRSVSWYQQTPGQGLQFLFEYFSETQRNKGNFPGRFSGRQFSNSRSEMNVSTLELGDSALYLCASSLLAGVDTQYFGPGTRLTVL.